Given below is one T cell receptor (beta chain) in context. Antigen: not known. This sample is drawn from a study of vaccination effects on CD4 cells after COVID-19. Study background: It was two doses of either the BNT162b2 or mRNA-1273 vaccine that participants received. General observations from the study: New vaccine-induced clones dominated convalescents' post-vaccine spike-reactive clones.

Expansion of antigen-specific CD4+ T cells with viral peptide pools was carried out by the ViraFEST assay before sequencing. At the end of 10 days of culture, CD4+ T cells were isolated. SARS-CoV-2 infected the person between March and December 2020, as confirmed by PCR. Cultures of about 2 million PBMC per well contained 9 to 10 IU/ml IL-2 plus 10 ug/ml peptides. Each culture had half its medium swapped for IL-2 medium on days 3 and 7. The CDR3 is 13 residues long. Trimming took 3 bases from V and 4 from J, leaving 10 bases between them. Germline-derived CDR1 and CDR2 are ENHRY and SYGVKD. Some clones are missing from TCRdb's copy, which holds only in-frame ones; the method was immunoSEQ multiplex PCR. The sample consists of around 49,000 clones, around 66% of them appearing once.

The sequences come from CD4+ T cells from PBMCs cultured with a peptide pool, collected before COVID-19 vaccination. This sequence joins TRBV10-3 and TRBJ2-7, with D hard to call. This sequence originates from a human donor who had a prior SARS-CoV-2 infection. CDR3 loop: CAISDSLWYEQYF. Written as DNA, the CDR3 is TGTGCCATCAGTGATTCTCTCTGGTACGAGCAGTACTTC.